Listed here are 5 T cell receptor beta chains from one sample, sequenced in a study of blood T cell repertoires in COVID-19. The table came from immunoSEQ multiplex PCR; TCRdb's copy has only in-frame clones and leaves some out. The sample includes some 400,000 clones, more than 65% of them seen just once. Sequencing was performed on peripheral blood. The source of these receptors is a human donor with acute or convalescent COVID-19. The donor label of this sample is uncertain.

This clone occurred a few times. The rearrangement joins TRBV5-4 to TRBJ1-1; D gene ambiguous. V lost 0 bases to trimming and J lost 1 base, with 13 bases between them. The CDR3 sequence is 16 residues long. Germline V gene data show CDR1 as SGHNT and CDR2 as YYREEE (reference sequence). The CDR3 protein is CASSLGRVEANTEAFF. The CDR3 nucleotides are TGTGCCAGCAGCTTGGGGAGGGTGGAGGCGAACACTGAAGCTTTCTTT. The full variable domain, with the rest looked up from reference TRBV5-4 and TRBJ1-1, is ETGVTQSPTHLIKTRGQQVTLRCSSQSGHNTVSWYQQALGQGPQFIFQYYREEENGRGNFPPRFSGLQFPNYSSELNVNALELDDSALYLCASSLGRVEANTEAFFGQGTRLTVV.

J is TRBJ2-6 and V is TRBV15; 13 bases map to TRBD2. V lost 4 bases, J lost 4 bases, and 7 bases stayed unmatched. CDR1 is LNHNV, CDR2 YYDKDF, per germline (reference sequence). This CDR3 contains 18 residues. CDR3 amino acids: CATSITSGRAAGANVLTF. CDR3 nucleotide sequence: TGTGCCACCAGCATCACTAGCGGGAGGGCCGCCGGGGCCAACGTCCTGACTTTC.

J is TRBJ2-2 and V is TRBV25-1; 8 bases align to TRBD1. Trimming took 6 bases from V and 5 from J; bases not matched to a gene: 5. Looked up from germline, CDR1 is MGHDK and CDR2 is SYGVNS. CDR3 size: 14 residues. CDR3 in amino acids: CASSDRGGTGELFF. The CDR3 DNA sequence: TGTGCCAGCAGCGACAGGGGTGGAACCGGGGAGCTGTTTTTT.

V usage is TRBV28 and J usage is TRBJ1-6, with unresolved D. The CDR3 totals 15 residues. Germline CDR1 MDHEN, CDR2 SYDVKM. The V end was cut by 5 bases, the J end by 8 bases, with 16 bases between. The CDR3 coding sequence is TGTGCCAGCAGTCGTCTAAGTGGAGTGGATTCACCCCTCCACTTT. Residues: CASSRLSGVDSPLHF.

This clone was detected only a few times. CDR3 loop: CASSGRLAGGFSEQFF. The CDR3 DNA reads TGCGCCAGCAGTGGGCGACTAGCGGGAGGGTTCAGTGAGCAGTTCTTC. The rearrangement joins TRBV10-2 to TRBJ2-1; 14 bases line up with TRBD2. The CDR3 length is 16 residues. The ends lost 4 bases at V and 9 bases at J; junction bases unmatched: 8. Germline CDR1 is WSHSY and CDR2 is SAAADI.